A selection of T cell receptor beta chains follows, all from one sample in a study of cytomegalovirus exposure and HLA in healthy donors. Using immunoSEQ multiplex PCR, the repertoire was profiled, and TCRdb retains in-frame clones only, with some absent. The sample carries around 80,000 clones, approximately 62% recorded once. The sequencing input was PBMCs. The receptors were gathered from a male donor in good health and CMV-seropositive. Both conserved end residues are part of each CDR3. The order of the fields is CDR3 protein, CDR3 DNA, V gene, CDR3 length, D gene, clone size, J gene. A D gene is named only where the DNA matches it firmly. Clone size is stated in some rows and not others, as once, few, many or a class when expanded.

CDR3: CASSLTGPYNEQFF
DNA: TGTGCCAGCAGCTTAACAGGACCCTACAATGAGCAGTTCTTC
V: TRBV11-1
length: 14
D: .
size: few
J: TRBJ2-1

CDR3: CSATDRPSTEAFF
DNA: TGCAGCGCCACCGACAGGCCCTCCACTGAAGCTTTCTTT
V: TRBV29-1
length: 13
D: .
size: .
J: TRBJ1-1

CDR3: CAWSVLEEQYF
DNA: TGTGCCTGGAGTGTACTGGAGGAGCAGTACTTC
V: TRBV30
length: 11
D: .
size: once
J: TRBJ2-7

CDR3: CASSIGQGRYEQYF
DNA: TGCGCCAGCAGCATCGGACAGGGCAGGTACGAGCAGTACTTC
V: TRBV5-1
length: 14
D: TRBD1
size: .
J: TRBJ2-7

CDR3: CASSLRGGSHEQFF
DNA: TGTGCCAGCAGCTTAAGAGGGGGAAGCCATGAGCAGTTCTTC
V: TRBV7-9
length: 14
D: .
size: .
J: TRBJ2-1

CDR3: CAWADNEQFF
DNA: TGTGCCTGGGCGGATAATGAGCAGTTCTTC
V: TRBV30
length: 10
D: .
size: .
J: TRBJ2-1

CDR3: CASSTPGGSTEAFF
DNA: TGTGCCAGCAGTACTCCCGGCGGAAGCACTGAAGCTTTCTTT
V: TRBV6-5
length: 14
D: .
size: .
J: TRBJ1-1

CDR3: CASSLDVGSYNEQFF
DNA: TGCGCCAGCAGCTTGGATGTCGGGTCCTACAATGAGCAGTTCTTC
V: TRBV5-1
length: 15
D: .
size: .
J: TRBJ2-1

CDR3: CASSRSGGNTEAFF
DNA: TGTGCCTCCTCGCGATCGGGGGGGAACACTGAAGCTTTCTTT
V: TRBV6-1
length: 14
D: .
size: few
J: TRBJ1-1

CDR3: CASSPPQGFANTGELFF
DNA: TGTGCCAGCTCACCACCTCAGGGATTTGCGAACACCGGGGAGCTGTTTTTT
V: TRBV18
length: 17
D: .
size: .
J: TRBJ2-2

CDR3: CASSLQPGDGYGYTF
DNA: TGTGCCAGCAGCTTACAACCAGGGGATGGCTATGGCTACACCTTC
V: TRBV7-6
length: 15
D: .
size: .
J: TRBJ1-2

CDR3: CASSQGRSMGQVYEQYF
DNA: TGCGCCAGCAGCCAAGGGCGTAGTATGGGACAGGTTTACGAGCAGTACTTC
V: TRBV4-1
length: 17
D: TRBD1
size: few
J: TRBJ2-7

CDR3: CASSGYGGGSSYNEQFF
DNA: TGTGCCAGCAGCGGGTATGGGGGCGGGAGCTCCTACAATGAGCAGTTCTTC
V: TRBV5-4
length: 17
D: .
size: few
J: TRBJ2-1

CDR3: CASSLNRGEEETQYF
DNA: TGTGCCAGCAGCTTAAACAGGGGAGAAGAAGAGACCCAGTACTTC
V: TRBV11-1
length: 15
D: TRBD1
size: .
J: TRBJ2-5

CDR3: CASSRQGFTRTSDADTQYF
DNA: TGTGCCAGCAGTCGACAGGGCTTTACCCGGACTAGCGATGCAGATACGCAGTATTTT
V: TRBV27
length: 19
D: TRBD2
size: few
J: TRBJ2-3

CDR3: CASSPEAGATDTQYF
DNA: TGTGCCAGCAGCCCTGAAGCGGGAGCCACAGATACGCAGTATTTT
V: TRBV7-9
length: 15
D: TRBD2
size: once
J: TRBJ2-3

CDR3: CASSLQGNRIYGYTF
DNA: TGTGCCAGCAGCTTACAGGGTAATCGCATCTATGGCTACACCTTC
V: TRBV9
length: 15
D: .
size: .
J: TRBJ1-2

CDR3: CASGTGGGGEKLFF
DNA: TGTGCCAGCGGGACAGGGGGCGGCGGGGAAAAACTGTTTTTT
V: TRBV28
length: 14
D: TRBD1
size: .
J: TRBJ1-4

CDR3: CSVLIATNEKLFF
DNA: TGCAGCGTCTTGATAGCAACTAATGAAAAACTGTTTTTT
V: TRBV29-1
length: 13
D: .
size: .
J: TRBJ1-4

CDR3: CASSSGRSLETQYF
DNA: TGTGCCAGCAGCTCGGGTCGTTCCTTAGAGACCCAGTACTTC
V: TRBV7-6
length: 14
D: .
size: few
J: TRBJ2-5

CDR3: CASSQVGGGSPYEQYF
DNA: TGCGCCAGCAGCCAAGTTGGAGGCGGGAGCCCCTACGAGCAGTACTTC
V: TRBV4-1
length: 16
D: TRBD2
size: few
J: TRBJ2-7

CDR3: CASSFSPFRGVYEQYF
DNA: TGTGCCAGCAGCTTTTCCCCTTTCCGGGGGGTCTACGAGCAGTACTTC
V: TRBV7-2
length: 16
D: TRBD2
size: .
J: TRBJ2-7

CDR3: CASSPRGQSMMYNEQFF
DNA: TGTGCCAGCTCACCACGTGGACAGTCGATGATGTACAATGAGCAGTTCTTC
V: TRBV18
length: 17
D: .
size: .
J: TRBJ2-1

CDR3: CASSIRPTIIGELFF
DNA: TGTGCCAGTAGTATAAGACCTACTATAATCGGGGAGCTGTTTTTT
V: TRBV19
length: 15
D: .
size: .
J: TRBJ2-2

CDR3: CSAGEVRGQYF
DNA: TGCAGTGCCGGGGAGGTACGAGGGCAGTACTTC
V: TRBV20-1
length: 11
D: .
size: .
J: TRBJ2-7

CDR3: CSVDGDYTNTGELFF
DNA: TGCAGCGTTGACGGGGACTACACGAACACCGGGGAGCTGTTTTTT
V: TRBV29-1
length: 15
D: TRBD2
size: .
J: TRBJ2-2

CDR3: CAISEGRQINQPQHF
DNA: TGTGCCATCAGTGAGGGCAGACAGATCAATCAGCCCCAGCATTTT
V: TRBV10-3
length: 15
D: .
size: .
J: TRBJ1-5

CDR3: CASSSAQGALKGYTF
DNA: TGTGCCAGCAGTTCCGCTCAGGGGGCGCTTAAAGGCTACACCTTC
V: TRBV27
length: 15
D: TRBD1
size: .
J: TRBJ1-2